One and the same sample provided the 8 T cell receptor beta chains below, sequenced in a study of CD8 T cells in Susac syndrome. Random-hexamer reverse transcription was applied to roughly 0.45 to 1 ug RNA. One entry per CDR3 protein, called by TCRdb with MiXCR from the immunoSEQ multiplex PCR reads. The sample includes 330,000 or so distinct CDR3 sequences, around nine tenths of them seen just once. Sequencing was done on a sample of CD8+ T cells from PBMCs. The receptor source for this set is a human donor with multiple sclerosis.

The rearrangement joins TRBV5-1 to TRBJ2-5, with 7 bases that match TRBD1. Germline V gene sequence: CDR1 SGHRS, CDR2 YFSETQ. The CDR3 spans 15 residues. Trimming cost V 4 bases and J 5 bases; bases outside gene matches: 11. Here the CDR3 reads CASSRWDSGVETQYF. In DNA form, the CDR3 reads TGCGCCAGCAGCCGGTGGGACAGCGGAGTGGAGACCCAGTACTTC.

This sequence joins TRBV5-1 and TRBJ2-7, with 9 bases matching TRBD1. Germline V lookup: CDR1 SGHRS, CDR2 YFSETQ. The CDR3 is 14 amino acids. Unmatched junction bases numbered 7, after V lost 2 bases and J lost 7 bases. CDR3 sequence: CASSLSQGAREQYF. CDR3 in DNA: TGCGCCAGCAGCTTATCACAGGGGGCGCGGGAGCAGTACTTC.

The V gene is TRBV7-9, the J gene TRBJ1-1; D ambiguous. The CDR3 has 15 amino acids. The germline V and J ends were trimmed by 2 bases and 1 base, with 11 bases remaining between them. Germline loops: CDR1 SEHNR, CDR2 FQNEAQ (reference sequence). CDR3 loop: CASSLTGPQNTEAFF. As DNA, the CDR3 is TGTGCCAGCAGCTTAACCGGACCGCAGAACACTGAAGCTTTCTTT.

This sequence joins TRBV7-2 and TRBJ2-3; 8 positions agree with TRBD2. This CDR3 has 18 residues. J lost 0 bases, V lost 5 bases, and 13 bases had no gene match. Germline V gene sequence: CDR1 SGHTA, CDR2 FQGNSA. The CDR3 bases are TGTGCCAGCAGCCCTTTTGTTCATCAGCGGGAGAGCACAGATACGCAGTATTTT. Residues: CASSPFVHQRESTDTQYF.

The chain has TRBV20-1 and TRBJ2-1; 12 positions agree with TRBD2. The CDR3 sequence is 16 residues long. Germline CDR1 is DFQATT and CDR2 is SNEGSKA (reference sequence). Trimming took 0 bases from V and 7 from J; bases not matched to a gene: 7. This chain's CDR3 is CSARDKSGLAGNEQFF. CDR3 nucleotide sequence: TGCAGTGCTAGAGATAAGTCGGGACTAGCGGGTAATGAGCAGTTCTTC.

The chain employs TRBV2 and TRBJ2-2; D gene unclear. Deletions cut 6 bases from V and 6 bases from J, with 8 bases between. Germline CDR1 reads SNHLY; CDR2 reads FYNNEI. CDR3 length: 12 amino acids. CDR3 region: CASSRRAGELFF. DNA of the CDR3: TGTGCCAGCAGCCGTCGTGCCGGGGAGCTGTTTTTT.

This chain uses TRBV4-3 with TRBJ2-6; possible D gene TRBD2, 7 bases. The germline V gene has CDR1 LGHNA and CDR2 YSLEER. Between the trimmed V and J ends, which lost 0 bases and 4 bases, there was a span of 13 bases. The CDR3 contains 17 residues. CDR3: CASSQEGGGTGANVLTF. CDR3 coding DNA: TGCGCCAGCAGCCAAGAAGGGGGGGGAACCGGGGCCAACGTCCTGACTTTC.

The V gene is TRBV19, the J gene TRBJ2-1; 7 bases map to TRBD2. The V gene end was trimmed by 3 bases and the J gene end by 6 bases; junction bases not matched to a gene: 8. Per the germline V gene, CDR1 is LNHDA and CDR2 is SQIVND (reference sequence). This CDR3 has 15 residues. CDR3 loop: CASSIWEGASNEQFF. The CDR3 coding sequence is TGTGCCAGTAGTATCTGGGAGGGCGCATCCAATGAGCAGTTCTTC.